What follows are 23 T cell receptor beta chains derived from one specimen sequenced in a study of Graves' ophthalmopathy and Graves' hyperthyroidism. Researchers took RNA transcripts and amplified TCR beta CDR3 regions from them. HTBI-primed RT-PCR formed the first round, and a multiplex PCR formed the second. One entry per CDR3 protein results from TCRdb running MiXCR on the multiplex PCR reads. The sample has approximately 700,000 distinct CDR3 sequences, approximately 40% seen once. Sequenced material: peripheral blood. Receptor source: an adult man with Graves' ophthalmopathy.

A remark on this clonotype: This may be a read error: a much more frequent sequence differs by one nucleotide. J is TRBJ2-7 and V is TRBV14, with 7 bases aligning to TRBD1. V shed 5 bases, J shed 5 bases, and the junction held 6 bases outside the gene matches. Germline V gives CDR1 SGHDN, CDR2 FVKESK. This CDR3 spans 13 amino acids. The CDR3 sequence: CASSSGQENEQYF. CDR3 DNA sequence: TGTGCCAGCAGCTCCGGACAGGAGAACGAGCAGTACTTC.

The table lists this clonotype with many counts. This chain connects TRBV10-2 to TRBJ2-7; a weak D match, TRBD2 (5 bases). The germline CDR1 and CDR2 sequences are WSHSY and SAAADI. Trimming removed 0 bases at V and 2 bases at J, with 17 bases between. The CDR3 consists of 17 residues. The CDR3 spells CASSESDRGSYPYEQYF. The CDR3 DNA sequence: TGCGCCAGCAGTGAGTCAGACCGGGGATCCTACCCCTACGAGCAGTACTTC.

The rearrangement uses TRBV24-1 and TRBJ1-5, with D tentatively TRBD1 (6 bases). CDR1 and CDR2 (germline): KGHDR, SFDVKD. This CDR3 is 14 amino acids long. Trimming stripped 4 bases from V and 11 bases from J, with 17 bases between. The CDR3 spells CATSDPGSGVSQHF. The CDR3 DNA sequence: TGTGCCACCAGTGACCCAGGGTCAGGGGTGTCCCAGCATTTT.

This clonotype came up many times. J is TRBJ1-1 and V is TRBV25-1, with 8 bases that match TRBD1. Germline CDR1 and CDR2: MGHDK and SYGVNS. V dropped 4 bases and J dropped 4; count of bases not matched to a gene: 8. This CDR3 contains 15 residues. The DNA of the CDR3 is TGTGCCAGCAGTGCCGCCGGGACAGGTGGCACTGAAGCTTTCTTT. It translates to CASSAAGTGGTEAFF.

On this clonotype: A much larger clone lies a single base off, so this may be a read error. The chain couples TRBV12-3 or TRBV12-4 to TRBJ1-2, with 8 bases fitting TRBD1. The CDR3 consists of 14 residues. CDR3 nucleotides: TGTGCCAGCGGGCGGACAGGGCCGACTGATGGCCACACCTTC. Translating gives CASGRTGPTDGHTF.

This clonotype was detected many times. The V and J genes are TRBV2 and TRBJ1-1; 8 bases line up with TRBD1. This CDR3 spans 14 amino acids. J lost 3 bases, V lost 4 bases, and 4 bases had no gene match. CDR1 and CDR2 from the germline V gene are SNHLY and FYNNEI. CDR3 sequence reads: CASSVDRGDTEAFF. The DNA for the CDR3 is TGTGCCAGCAGTGTCGACAGGGGTGACACTGAAGCTTTCTTT. The variable domain in full, completed from reference TRBV2 and TRBJ1-1, reads EPEVTQTPSHQVTQMGQEVILRCVPISNHLYFYWYRQILGQKVEFLVSFYNNEISEKSEIFDDQFSVERPDGSNFTLKIRSTKLEDSAMYFCASSVDRGDTEAFFGQGTRLTVV.

Of note for this clonotype: A much larger clone is a single base away; this may be a read error. Since no conserved phenylalanine or tryptophan closes the CDR3, a read error is the likely cause. V usage is TRBV7-9 and J usage is TRBJ2-5, with D maybe TRBD1 (6 bases). In germline, CDR1 is SEHNR, CDR2 FQNEAQ (reference sequence). CDR3 length equals 13 residues. The V gene lost 5 bases and the J gene lost 9 bases, with 16 bases spanning the gap. The CDR3 reads CASSGFTGLSQYL. CDR3 nucleotide sequence: TGTGCCAGCAGCGGGTTCACAGGGTTGTCCCAGTACCTC.

The V gene is TRBV25-1, the J gene TRBJ1-1; D is perhaps TRBD1 (6 bases). V shed 6 bases and J shed 0 bases, with 20 bases lying between them. The CDR3 spans 17 residues. Germline V gene data show CDR1 as MGHDK and CDR2 as SYGVNS. The CDR3 sequence: CASSRNRAKRMNTEAFF. The CDR3 DNA is TGTGCCAGCAGCAGAAACAGGGCCAAGAGGATGAACACTGAAGCTTTCTTT. The full variable domain, rest sourced from reference TRBV25-1 and TRBJ1-1, is EADIYQTPRYLVIGTGKKITLECSQTMGHDKMYWYQQDPGMELHLIHYSYGVNSTEKGDLSSESTVSRIRTEHFPLTLESARPSHTSQYLCASSRNRAKRMNTEAFFGQGTRLTVV.

This chain connects TRBV10-1 to TRBJ2-5; 7 nucleotides match TRBD2. V shed 8 bases, J shed 5 bases, and the junction held 11 bases outside the gene matches. CDR3 length: 14 amino acids. CDR1 is WNHNN and CDR2 is SYGVQD in the germline V gene (reference sequence). The CDR3 bases are TGCGCCAGCGGAGCTAGCGGCACCGGGGAGACCCAGTACTTC. Amino acids: CASGASGTGETQYF.

The sample holds many counts of this clonotype. The chain links TRBV19 to TRBJ1-1; D unclear. Trimming pared 9 bases from V and 1 base from J, leaving 9 bases between. Germline V gene data show CDR1 as LNHDA and CDR2 as SQIVND (reference sequence). The CDR3 has 12 residues. The CDR3 region is CASSRANTEAFF. In DNA, the CDR3 is TGTGCCAGCAGTCGGGCGAACACTGAAGCTTTCTTT.

The chain links TRBV6-1 to TRBJ2-5; D unclear. V was clipped by 6 bases and J by 0 bases, with 11 bases between them. Germline V CDR1 and CDR2: MNHNS, SASEGT. The CDR3 consists of 14 residues. Here the CDR3 DNA reads TGTGCCAGCAGCCCCAAGGGCTACCAAGAGACCCAGTACTTC. As protein: CASSPKGYQETQYF.

This chain connects TRBV10-3 to TRBJ1-2; 7 bases agree with TRBD1. Germline trimming cut 10 bases from V and 8 bases from J; bases unmatched to any gene: 16. The CDR3 runs to 14 residues. Germline V gene lookup returns CDR1 ENHRY and CDR2 SYGVKD. The CDR3 here is CASRPPQGSIGYTF. CDR3 sequence (DNA): TGTGCCAGCAGGCCCCCACAGGGGAGCATCGGCTACACCTTC.

This clonotype has at least ten counts. This chain uses TRBV2 with TRBJ1-5; D uncertain. The V gene lost 7 bases and the J gene lost 3 bases, with 10 bases spanning the gap. This CDR3 has 13 amino acids. Germline-derived CDR1 and CDR2 are SNHLY and FYNNEI. CDR3 coding DNA: TGTGCCAGCAAAGGGAACAACAATCAGCCCCAGCATTTT. This sequence encodes CASKGNNNQPQHF. The full variable domain, in which reference TRBV2 and TRBJ1-5 provide the parts outside the CDR3, is EPEVTQTPSHQVTQMGQEVILRCVPISNHLYFYWYRQILGQKVEFLVSFYNNEISEKSEIFDDQFSVERPDGSNFTLKIRSTKLEDSAMYFCASKGNNNQPQHFGDGTRLSIL.

A single count supports this clonotype. The chain is built from TRBV7-3 and TRBJ1-2; D gene uncertain. V was clipped by 1 base and J by 6 bases, with 12 bases between them. The CDR3 totals 14 residues. The germline V gene encodes CDR1 SGHTA and CDR2 FQGTGA. CDR3 protein: CASSLRDLGNGYTF. CDR3 sequence (DNA): TGTGCCAGCAGCTTAAGGGATCTGGGTAATGGCTACACCTTC.

CDR3 sequence (DNA): TGTGCTAGGTTTTCGGTGGCCACTGAAGCTTTCTTT. Protein: CARFSVATEAFF. The gene calls are TRBV12-3 or TRBV12-4 and TRBJ1-1; unclear D gene. The CDR3 is 12 residues long.

This chain connects TRBV9 to TRBJ2-2; 10 positions match TRBD2. The V gene end was trimmed by 5 bases and the J gene end by 3 bases; junction bases not matched to a gene: 7. Germline values: CDR1 SGDLS, CDR2 YYNGEE. The CDR3 contains 16 residues. This CDR3 reads CASSMSGGADTGELFF. CDR3 DNA sequence: TGTGCCAGCAGTATGAGCGGGGGGGCCGACACCGGGGAGCTGTTTTTT.

The J gene is TRBJ1-1, the V gene TRBV24-1; possible D gene TRBD1, 6 bases. V dropped 11 bases and J dropped 5 bases, with 20 bases sitting between them. CDR3 length equals 14 residues. Germline CDR1 is KGHDR and CDR2 is SFDVKD. This chain's CDR3 is CASSPGAKGTEAFF. DNA of the CDR3: TGTGCCAGCTCACCAGGGGCTAAAGGGACTGAAGCTTTCTTT.

This sequence joins TRBV19 and TRBJ2-7; the match to TRBD2 covers 9 bases. The J segment lost 4 bases and the V segment lost 0 bases, leaving 7 bases of the junction unmatched. Germline V gene sequence: CDR1 LNHDA, CDR2 SQIVND (reference sequence). The CDR3 is made up of 16 amino acids. The DNA for the CDR3 is TGTGCCAGTAGTATAGATAAGGCTAGCGGGACGTACGAGCAGTACTTC. Translated, it gives CASSIDKASGTYEQYF.

As for this clonotype: A read error may be the cause here, since a much bigger clone is one base away. V usage is TRBV10-3 and J usage is TRBJ2-5; TRBD2 agrees at 7 bases. Germline lookup yields CDR1 ENHRY and CDR2 SYGVKD. The CDR3 is made up of 15 amino acids. Written as DNA, the CDR3 is TGTGCCATCAGTGAGACCCTAGCGGAACAAGAGGCCCAGTACTTC. It translates to CAISETLAEQEAQYF.

This clonotype was recorded at least ten times. The chain links TRBV29-1 to TRBJ2-5, with D possibly matching TRBD1 (5 bases). The CDR3 consists of 13 residues. The V gene lost 6 bases and the J gene lost 4 bases, with 15 bases spanning the gap. Germline CDR1 reads SQVTM; CDR2 reads ANQGSEA. The chain's CDR3 is CSVDILTGETQYF. In DNA form, the CDR3 reads TGCAGCGTGGACATCCTCACGGGAGAGACCCAGTACTTC.

This clonotype occurred many times. This sequence joins TRBV10-3 and TRBJ2-7; 8 bases align to TRBD1. The ends lost 6 bases at V and 3 bases at J; junction bases unmatched: 13. The CDR3 runs to 16 residues. Per the germline V gene, CDR1 is ENHRY and CDR2 is SYGVKD. DNA of the CDR3: TGTGCCATCAGCCCGAATCAGGGACAGGCCCTCTACGAGCAGTACTTC. Encoded protein: CAISPNQGQALYEQYF.

This clonotype was found a few times. In nucleotides, the CDR3 is TGTGCCACCAGCAGAGATTACGGAGATAGCAATCAGCCCCAGCATTTT. It specifies CATSRDYGDSNQPQHF. The chain employs TRBV15 and TRBJ1-5; D call uncertain. The ends were cut back, 0 bases at V and 0 bases at J, with 9 bases in the middle. The germline gives CDR1 LNHNV, CDR2 YYDKDF (reference sequence). The CDR3 length is 16 residues.

V gene TRBV9 combines with J gene TRBJ1-2, with 9 nucleotides matching TRBD1. The CDR3 has 15 residues. The J segment lost 3 bases and the V segment lost 1 base, leaving 4 bases of the junction unmatched. Per germline, CDR1 SGDLS and CDR2 YYNGEE. This CDR3 is CASSVMGQGDYGYTF. Written as DNA, the CDR3 is TGTGCCAGCAGCGTAATGGGACAGGGTGACTATGGCTACACCTTC.